The 8 T cell receptor beta chains below all came from one sample that was sequenced in a study of cytomegalovirus exposure and HLA in healthy donors. The PCR contained 60 Vbeta and 13 Jbeta primers. Here immunoSEQ multiplex PCR was the method, and the copy in TCRdb shows in-frame clones only, minus some. The profile shows 150,000 or so clones, approximately 75% of them singletons. The sequencing sample was made of PBMCs. The receptors were gathered from a man younger than 35 in good health and CMV-seronegative.

This clone counts as medium-sized. V is TRBV2 and J is TRBJ1-2, with D tentatively TRBD1 (5 bases). The CDR3 length is 15 residues. In germline, CDR1 is SNHLY, CDR2 FYNNEI. V was trimmed by 9 bases and J by 0 bases, leaving 17 bases between them. As DNA, the CDR3 is TGTGCCAGACTCCTTAGCAGGGCGCCTAACTATGGCTACACCTTC. Translation gives CARLLSRAPNYGYTF.

The V gene is TRBV5-1, the J gene TRBJ2-3; TRBD2 matches 10 bases. CDR3 length: 16 residues. Germline CDR1 SGHRS, CDR2 YFSETQ. J lost 3 bases, V lost 0 bases, and 4 bases had no gene match. The CDR3 DNA is TGCGCCAGCAGCTTGGGTGATAGCGGGGGGACAGATACGCAGTATTTT. It is translated as CASSLGDSGGTDTQYF.

This rearrangement joins TRBV5-1 to TRBJ2-3, with TRBD1 matching over 7 bases. The germline CDR1 and CDR2 sequences are SGHRS and YFSETQ. The CDR3 extends over 16 amino acids. V gave up 3 bases and J gave up 6 bases; unmatched junction bases: 13. For the CDR3, the DNA is TGCGCCAGCAGCTGGGACAGTGTTTCTGTTACGGATACGCAGTATTTT. Its translation: CASSWDSVSVTDTQYF.

This chain links TRBV2 with TRBJ2-1; 13 bases line up with TRBD2. CDR3 length: 16 residues. Germline V lookup: CDR1 SNHLY, CDR2 FYNNEI. Losses at the gene ends were 7 bases for V and 1 base for J; bases not matched to a gene: 4. The CDR3 is CASKKGLAGSYNEQFF. CDR3 DNA: TGTGCCAGCAAAAAGGGACTAGCGGGATCCTACAATGAGCAGTTCTTC.

This clone showed up just a few times. The chain couples TRBV1 to TRBJ2-3; TRBD1, the table's D call, was not compared with the DNA. TRBV1 is a listed pseudogene. The CDR3 spans 16 residues. CDR3 sequence (DNA): TGCACCAGCAGCCAAGACGGGGACAGGGGGCGAAGGGCGCAGTATTTT. It is translated as CTSSQDGDRGRRAQYF.

The chain combines TRBV5-1 with TRBJ2-1; D perhaps matches TRBD1 (6 bases). The germline V and J ends were trimmed by 0 bases and 5 bases, with 15 bases remaining between them. This CDR3 region has 16 residues. Germline CDR1 and CDR2: SGHRS and YFSETQ. The CDR3 DNA reads TGCGCCAGCAGCTTGGGAGTCGGCACAGGGAACAATGAGCAGTTCTTC. Its translation: CASSLGVGTGNNEQFF.

This sequence joins TRBV13 and TRBJ2-2; 13 nucleotides align to TRBD2. The CDR3 sequence is 17 residues long. J was trimmed by 3 bases and V by 5 bases; bases with no gene match: 6. Looked up from germline, CDR1 is PRHDT and CDR2 is FYEKMQ (reference sequence). The CDR3 loop reads CASSTGLAGEDTGELFF. DNA for the CDR3: TGTGCCAGCAGCACCGGACTAGCGGGGGAGGACACCGGGGAGCTGTTTTTT.

The J gene is TRBJ2-1, the V gene TRBV2, with a possible D match to TRBD1 (6 bases). V was trimmed by 6 bases and J by 1 base, leaving 13 bases between them. The CDR3 sequence is 15 residues long. Germline assignment: CDR1 SNHLY and CDR2 FYNNEI. CDR3 region: CASSLQGSSYNEQFF. The CDR3 DNA reads TGTGCCAGCAGCCTACAGGGATCTTCCTACAATGAGCAGTTCTTC.